Each of the 24 T cell receptor beta chains below was sequenced from the same sample in a study of blood T cell repertoires in COVID-19. Measured with immunoSEQ multiplex PCR; TCRdb has only the in-frame clones, and not every one. This sample has some 460,000 clones; 70% to 90% occur once, and the top ten carry roughly 1.9%. Sample: PBMCs or T cells enriched from blood (not recorded which). These receptors were taken from a young woman with acute COVID-19.

V is TRBV7-6 and J is TRBJ1-2, with 7 positions matching TRBD1. The ends lost 6 bases at V and 8 bases at J; junction bases unmatched: 9. From germline, CDR1 is SGHVS and CDR2 FNYEAQ. This CDR3 spans 13 amino acids. CDR3 DNA sequence: TGTGCCAGCAGAGCAGACAGGGCCCGAGGCTACACCTTC. This encodes CASRADRARGYTF.

Here the CDR3 DNA reads TGTGCCACCAGCAGGGACTTACAGGGAGCTGCCCTTACAAATGAGCAGTTCTTC. Amino acid sequence: CATSRDLQGAALTNEQFF. The chain employs TRBV15 and TRBJ2-1, with D maybe TRBD1 (6 bases). Germline-derived CDR1 and CDR2 are LNHNV and YYDKDF (reference sequence). CDR3 size: 18 residues. The ends were cut back, 3 bases at V and 7 bases at J, with 25 bases in the middle.

This clone has only a few counts. The chain carries TRBV6-5 and TRBJ2-7, with D perhaps TRBD2 (7 bases). The CDR3 covers 14 residues. The germline V gene encodes CDR1 MNHEY and CDR2 SVGAGI. V lost 6 bases and J lost 5, with 17 bases in between. The CDR3 reads CASSWGGAFDEQYF. The CDR3 DNA reads TGTGCCAGCAGCTGGGGGGGGGCCTTCGACGAGCAGTACTTC.

The CDR3 protein is CASSLRQGKEKLFF. The CDR3 DNA sequence: TGTGCCAGCAGCCTTAGACAGGGAAAGGAAAAACTGTTTTTT. The genes are TRBV7-9 and TRBJ1-4; 7 positions agree with TRBD1. Germline CDR1 is SEHNR and CDR2 is FQNEAQ (reference sequence). The CDR3 has 14 residues. J gave up 8 bases and V 5 bases, and 8 bases lay outside the gene matches.

This rearrangement joins TRBV10-3 to TRBJ1-1, with 9 bases aligning to TRBD1. This CDR3 comprises 13 residues. V dropped 6 bases and J dropped 6; count of bases not matched to a gene: 5. CDR1 is ENHRY and CDR2 is SYGVKD in the germline V gene. CDR3 DNA sequence: TGTGCCATCAGCGCCGGGACAGGGCCTGAAGCTTTCTTT. This codes for CAISAGTGPEAFF.

The J gene is TRBJ1-1, the V gene TRBV28, with a weak D call TRBD1 (5 bases). Trimming took 3 bases from V and 4 from J, leaving 15 bases between them. This CDR3 is 15 amino acids long. Germline V lookup: CDR1 MDHEN, CDR2 SYDVKM. CDR3 sequence reads: CASSFSYGASTEAFF. In DNA, the CDR3 is TGTGCCAGCAGTTTTTCATATGGGGCCAGCACTGAAGCTTTCTTT.

The chain joins TRBV20-1 to TRBJ2-7, with D possibly being TRBD1 (6 bases). CDR1 DFQATT and CDR2 SNEGSKA come from the germline V gene (reference sequence). The V and J ends lost 3 bases and 4 bases respectively, with 16 bases between them. This CDR3 is 14 amino acids long. The CDR3 nucleotides read TGCAGTGCTAGTCGTCCCAGGGGTGTATACGAGCAGTACTTC. This sequence encodes CSASRPRGVYEQYF.

The chain carries TRBV14 and TRBJ1-1; unclear D gene. CDR1 SGHDN and CDR2 FVKESK come from the germline V gene. The germline V and J ends were trimmed by 8 bases and 4 bases, with 8 bases remaining between them. CDR3 length: 11 residues. In DNA form, the CDR3 reads TGTGCCAGCGGAGGATTCACTGAAGCTTTCTTT. Residues: CASGGFTEAFF.

The J gene is TRBJ1-5, the V gene TRBV4-2, with 7 bases aligning to TRBD1. This CDR3 region has 16 residues. Germline V gene sequence: CDR1 LGHNA, CDR2 YNFKEQ. The ends lost 0 bases at V and 2 bases at J; junction bases unmatched: 4. The CDR3, as DNA: TGTGCCAGCAGCCAAGATTCCAGGGGGGGCAATCAGCCCCAGCATTTT. Encoded protein: CASSQDSRGGNQPQHF.

A word on this clone: Other DNA sequences of this sample code for an identical CDR3. The chain joins TRBV11-2 to TRBJ1-6, with D perhaps matching TRBD1 (5 bases). V gave up 1 base and J gave up 7 bases, with 8 bases separating them. The germline CDR1 and CDR2 sequences are SGHAT and FQNNGV. This CDR3 has 14 residues. The CDR3 sequence: CASSLGGGNSPLHF. CDR3 nucleotides: TGTGCCAGCAGCTTAGGGGGGGGGAATTCACCCCTCCACTTT. Full variable domain (remainder filled in from reference TRBV11-2 and TRBJ1-6): EAGVAQSPRYKIIEKRQSVAFWCNPISGHATLYWYQQILGQGPKLLIQFQNNGVVDDSQLPKDRFSAERLKGVDSTLKIQPAKLEDSAVYLCASSLGGGNSPLHFGNGTRLTVT.

J is TRBJ1-2 and V is TRBV2, with D possibly being TRBD1 (6 bases). CDR3 length equals 13 residues. Germline V lookup: CDR1 SNHLY, CDR2 FYNNEI. V shed 3 bases and J shed 4 bases, with 9 bases lying between them. In nucleotides, the CDR3 is TGTGCCAGCAGTGAGAAAGGGGGCTATGGCTACACCTTC. It yields the protein CASSEKGGYGYTF.

CDR3 residues: CASRPGGRSGSGANVLTF. For the CDR3, the DNA is TGTGCCAGCAGACCGGGGGGCCGATCCGGCTCTGGGGCCAACGTCCTGACTTTC. V gene TRBV5-4 combines with J gene TRBJ2-6, with D tentatively TRBD2 (7 bases). CDR1 SGHNT and CDR2 YYREEE come from the germline V gene (reference sequence). The CDR3 is 18 residues long. V lost 5 bases, J lost 0 bases, and 18 bases lay in between.

With regard to this clone: The sample contains more than one DNA sequence encoding this CDR3. The V call is TRBV28, the J call TRBJ2-2; D may be TRBD1 (5 bases). This CDR3 has 13 amino acids. Germline loops: CDR1 MDHEN, CDR2 SYDVKM. Trimming pared 5 bases from V and 3 bases from J, leaving 7 bases between. The CDR3 DNA reads TGTGCCAGCAGTAAAGGGGACACCGGGGAGCTGTTTTTT. This translates into CASSKGDTGELFF.

The J gene is TRBJ2-7, the V gene TRBV7-8, with TRBD2 matching 8 bases. V was clipped by 4 bases and J by 0 bases; unmatched bases: 5. CDR1 SGHVS and CDR2 FQNEAQ come from the germline V gene. The CDR3 sequence is 15 residues long. This CDR3 is CASSWGTSGSYEQYF. CDR3 bases: TGTGCCAGCAGCTGGGGGACTAGTGGCTCCTACGAGCAGTACTTC.

The rearrangement uses TRBV6-5 and TRBJ2-1, with 11 bases that match TRBD1. V gave up 6 bases and J gave up 6 bases; unmatched junction bases: 7. The CDR3 spans 15 residues. Germline-derived CDR1 and CDR2 are MNHEY and SVGAGI. This CDR3 is CASSARTGGFNEQFF. For the CDR3, the DNA is TGTGCCAGCAGCGCGAGGACAGGGGGCTTCAATGAGCAGTTCTTC.

This clone has a single count. The chain recombines TRBV15 with TRBJ1-4; no firm D call. V was pared by 0 bases and J by 8 bases, with 13 bases between. The CDR3 loop spans 15 amino acids. Germline lookup yields CDR1 LNHNV and CDR2 YYDKDF (reference sequence). CDR3 coding DNA: TGTGCCACCAGCAGAGATCGAGGGCTTCGGGAAAAACTGTTTTTT. It is translated as CATSRDRGLREKLFF. The entire variable domain, with the rest obtained from reference TRBV15 and TRBJ1-4, is as follows: DAMVIQNPRYQVTQFGKPVTLSCSQTLNHNVMYWYQQKSSQAPKLLFHYYDKDFNNEADTPDNFQSRRPNTSFCFLDIRSPGLGDTAMYLCATSRDRGLREKLFFGSGTQLSVL.

The chain recombines TRBV11-2 with TRBJ1-6, with D maybe TRBD1 (5 bases). The CDR3 runs to 16 residues. Germline assignment: CDR1 SGHAT and CDR2 FQNNGV. Trimming removed 5 bases from V and 4 bases from J, with 15 bases in between. The CDR3 DNA reads TGTGCCAGCAGCAGTACGCGGACACGGTATAATTCACCCCTCCACTTT. Protein: CASSSTRTRYNSPLHF. Full variable domain (missing parts from reference TRBV11-2 and TRBJ1-6): EAGVAQSPRYKIIEKRQSVAFWCNPISGHATLYWYQQILGQGPKLLIQFQNNGVVDDSQLPKDRFSAERLKGVDSTLKIQPAKLEDSAVYLCASSSTRTRYNSPLHFGNGTRLTVT.

Only a few counts were recorded for this clone. The gene calls are TRBV6-5 and TRBJ2-7, with D unresolved. Between the trimmed V and J ends, which lost 4 bases and 0 bases, there was a span of 13 bases. CDR3 length: 15 residues. The germline gives CDR1 MNHEY, CDR2 SVGAGI. The chain's CDR3 is CASSSTPRSSYEQYF. The CDR3 DNA sequence: TGTGCCAGCAGTTCAACTCCTAGGAGCTCCTACGAGCAGTACTTC.

The chain is built from TRBV7-2 and TRBJ1-2, with D possibly being TRBD1 (6 bases). Germline lookup yields CDR1 SGHTA and CDR2 FQGNSA. The CDR3 sequence is 16 residues long. Trimming shortened V by 6 bases and J by 4 bases, and 21 bases separated the two germline ends. For the CDR3, the DNA is TGTGCCAGCAGTCCTGGTCCAGGGGCAACTACCTATGGCTACACCTTC. Protein: CASSPGPGATTYGYTF.

The chain employs TRBV7-3 and TRBJ2-3; 8 bases match TRBD1. CDR3 length: 14 amino acids. Germline CDR1 reads SGHTA; CDR2 reads FQGTGA. Trimming cost V 5 bases and J 2 bases; bases outside gene matches: 3. As DNA, the CDR3 is TGTGCCAGCAGCGGGCAGGGGGCCACAGATACGCAGTATTTT. It is translated as CASSGQGATDTQYF. The variable domain in full, with the rest retrieved from reference TRBV7-3 and TRBJ2-3, is GAGVSQTPSNKVTEKGKYVELRCDPISGHTALYWYRQSLGQGPEFLIYFQGTGAADDSGLPNDRFFAVRPEGSVSTLKIQRTERGDSAVYLCASSGQGATDTQYFGPGTRLTVL.

Turning to this clone: Distinct nucleotide sequences in the sample also encode this CDR3. V usage is TRBV30 and J usage is TRBJ1-3, with a tentative D call TRBD1 (5 bases). Germline CDR1 and CDR2: GTSNPN and SVGIG (reference sequence). This CDR3 is built from 14 residues. The V end was cut by 0 bases, the J end by 4 bases, with 10 bases between. CDR3 loop: CAWSVTGSGNTIYF. The CDR3 coding sequence is TGTGCCTGGAGTGTAACAGGTTCAGGAAACACCATATATTTT.

This clone was found once. This rearrangement joins TRBV2 to TRBJ1-2; 7 bases align to TRBD1. The CDR3 covers 14 residues. The junction had 9 bases not matched to a gene; V was cut back by 4 bases and J by 7 bases. The germline V gene has CDR1 SNHLY and CDR2 FYNNEI. The CDR3 DNA reads as TGTGCCAGCAGTGGATTACAGGGGCAGGGTGGCTACACCTTC. Protein product: CASSGLQGQGGYTF.

The chain joins TRBV21-1 to TRBJ2-1; TRBD1, the D gene given by the table, was not confirmed from the DNA. TRBV21-1 constitutes a pseudogene. The CDR3 totals 17 residues. The CDR3 region is CASSKYWSSVRGVEQFF. CDR3 DNA sequence: TGTGCCAGCAGCAAATATTGGTCTAGTGTCAGGGGTGTGGAGCAGTTCTTC.

The chain links TRBV19 to TRBJ1-1; D not certain. V lost 9 bases to trimming and J lost 2 bases, with 7 bases between them. CDR3 length equals 11 residues. Germline-derived CDR1 and CDR2 are LNHDA and SQIVND (reference sequence). CDR3 DNA sequence: TGTGCCAGATCTAAAAACACTGAAGCTTTCTTT. Translation: CARSKNTEAFF. The complete variable domain, with remaining parts taken from reference TRBV19 and TRBJ1-1, reads DGGITQSPKYLFRKEGQNVTLSCEQNLNHDAMYWYRQDPGQGLRLIYYSQIVNDFQKGDIAEGYSVSREKKESFPLTVTSAQKNPTAFYLCARSKNTEAFFGQGTRLTVV.